The entry that follows covers one T cell receptor (beta chain) sequence. For the second PCR, which ran for roughly 6 to 11 cycles, a sample-barcoded 5' primer and a J-beta primer mix were used. A single record per CDR3 protein comes from TCRdb applying MiXCR to the 5' RACE reads. The table includes over 1,500,000 distinct CDR3 sequences, about 39% detected once. Germline CDR1 SQVTM, CDR2 ANQGSEA. This CDR3 spans 12 amino acids. Trimming stripped 6 bases from V and 8 bases from J, with 16 bases between. This sample is drawn from a study of blood T cells in healthy people across ages. The TCR originated in a human donor in good health. V and J are TRBV29-1 and TRBJ1-2, with D maybe TRBD1 (5 bases). The sample taken for sequencing was blood. The CDR3: CSVSGTPWGYTF. CDR3 in DNA: TGCAGCGTCTCGGGGACGCCCTGGGGCTACACCTTC.